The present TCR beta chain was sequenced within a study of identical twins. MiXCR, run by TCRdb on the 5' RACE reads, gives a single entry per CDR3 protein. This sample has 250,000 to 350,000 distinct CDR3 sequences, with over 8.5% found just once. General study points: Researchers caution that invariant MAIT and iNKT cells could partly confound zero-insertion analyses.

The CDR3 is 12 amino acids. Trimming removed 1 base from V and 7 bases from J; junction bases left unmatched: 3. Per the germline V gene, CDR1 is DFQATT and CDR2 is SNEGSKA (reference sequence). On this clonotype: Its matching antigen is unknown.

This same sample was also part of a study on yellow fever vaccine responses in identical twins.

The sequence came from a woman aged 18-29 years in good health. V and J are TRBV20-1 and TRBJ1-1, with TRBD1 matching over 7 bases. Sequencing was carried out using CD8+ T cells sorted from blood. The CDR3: CSARAWTGEAFF. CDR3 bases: TGCAGTGCTAGAGCTTGGACAGGTGAAGCTTTCTTT.